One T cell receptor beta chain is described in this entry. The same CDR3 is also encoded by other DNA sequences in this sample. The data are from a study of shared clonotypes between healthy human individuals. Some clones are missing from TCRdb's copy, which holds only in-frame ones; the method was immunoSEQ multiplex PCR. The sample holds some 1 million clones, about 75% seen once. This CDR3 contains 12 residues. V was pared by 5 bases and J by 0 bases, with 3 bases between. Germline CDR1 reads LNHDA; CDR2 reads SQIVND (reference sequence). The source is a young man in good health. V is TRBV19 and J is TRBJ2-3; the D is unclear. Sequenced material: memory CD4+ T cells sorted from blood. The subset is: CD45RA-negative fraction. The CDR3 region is CASSASTDTQYF. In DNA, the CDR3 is TGTGCCAGTAGTGCCAGCACAGATACGCAGTATTTT.